This T cell receptor (beta chain) came from a study of blood T cells in healthy people across ages. Study observations and caveats: Across the age range, TCR beta diversity per million T cells fell in a roughly linear way. Estimates of diversity drawn from one million T cells were considered underestimates.

CDR3 length: 15 residues. V dropped 0 bases and J dropped 2 bases, with 10 bases sitting between them. Per the germline V gene, CDR1 is MNHEY and CDR2 is SVGAGI. This clonotype was seen ten or more times. Its antigen is not known. For the second PCR, which ran for about 7 to 11 cycles, a sample-barcoded 5' primer and a J-beta primer mix were used. One entry per CDR3 protein, called by TCRdb with MiXCR from the 5' RACE reads. The sample carries about 930,000 distinct CDR3 sequences, roughly 28% recorded once. This sample also appeared in a second study, on T cells of mothers and their children. That paper adds: Mother-child pairs who were related displayed a slightly higher overlap than unrelated pairs, a difference that was non-significant.

The V and J genes are TRBV6-5 and TRBJ1-2; D gene unclear. The specimen sequenced was blood. This receptor was obtained from a woman aged 40 to 55 in good health. In nucleotides, the CDR3 is TGTGCCAGCAGTTACTCCTCGGTATCGAACTATGGCTACACCTTC. Translation gives CASSYSSVSNYGYTF.